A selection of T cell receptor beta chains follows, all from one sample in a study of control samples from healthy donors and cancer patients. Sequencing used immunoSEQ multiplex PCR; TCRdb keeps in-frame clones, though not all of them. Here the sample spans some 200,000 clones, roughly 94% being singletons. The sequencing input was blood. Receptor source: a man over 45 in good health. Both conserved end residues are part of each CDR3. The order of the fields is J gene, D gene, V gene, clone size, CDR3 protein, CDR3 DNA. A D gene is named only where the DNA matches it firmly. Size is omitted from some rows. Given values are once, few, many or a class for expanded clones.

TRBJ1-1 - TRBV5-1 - CASSDGDTEAFF TGCGCCAGCTCTGACGGAGACACTGAAGCTTTCTTT
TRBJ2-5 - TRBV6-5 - CASSSTGREGKETQYF TGTGCCAGCAGTTCTACAGGGAGAGAGGGTAAAGAGACCCAGTACTTC
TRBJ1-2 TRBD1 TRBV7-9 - CASSPGTDVQYGYTF TGTGCCAGCAGCCCCGGGACAGATGTTCAGTATGGCTACACCTTC
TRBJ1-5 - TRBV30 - CAWSVLLGYQPQHF TGTGCCTGGAGTGTACTATTGGGGTACCAGCCCCAGCATTTT
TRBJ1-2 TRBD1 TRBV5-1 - CASMGTGANYGYTF TGCGCCAGCATGGGGACAGGGGCTAACTATGGCTACACCTTC
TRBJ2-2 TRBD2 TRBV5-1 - CASSQRTSRGTGELFF TGCGCCAGCAGCCAAAGGACTAGCAGGGGAACCGGGGAGCTGTTTTTT
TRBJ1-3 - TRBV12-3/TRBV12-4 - CASSRSSGNTIYF TGTGCCAGCAGTCGAAGCTCTGGAAACACCATATATTTT
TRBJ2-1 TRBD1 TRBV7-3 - CASSFEDRGYNEQFF TGTGCCAGCAGCTTTGAGGACAGGGGGTACAATGAGCAGTTCTTC
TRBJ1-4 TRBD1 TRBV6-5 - CASRRTGLNEKLFF TGTGCCAGCAGAAGGACAGGCCTCAATGAAAAACTGTTTTTT
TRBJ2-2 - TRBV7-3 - CASSLKGGTGELFF TGTGCCAGCAGCTTAAAGGGAGGAACCGGGGAGCTGTTTTTT
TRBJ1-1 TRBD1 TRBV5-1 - CASSLDRGNTEAFF TGCGCCAGCAGCTTGGACAGGGGGAACACTGAAGCTTTCTTT
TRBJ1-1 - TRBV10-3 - CAISVDRAGVTEAFF TGTGCCATCAGTGTTGACCGGGCGGGAGTCACTGAAGCTTTCTTT
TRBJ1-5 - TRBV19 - CASSIDPAGDRGLNQPQHF TGTGCCAGTAGTATAGATCCGGCCGGAGATAGGGGTCTGAATCAGCCCCAGCATTTT
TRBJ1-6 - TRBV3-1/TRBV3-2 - CASSQVASSYNSPLHF TGTGCCAGCAGCCAAGTCGCCAGCTCCTATAATTCACCCCTCCACTTT
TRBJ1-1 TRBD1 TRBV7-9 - CASSPGGRTEAFF TGTGCCAGCAGCCCAGGGGGCAGAACTGAAGCTTTCTTT
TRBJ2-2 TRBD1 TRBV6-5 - CASSYATGVPGELFF TGTGCCAGCAGTTACGCGACAGGGGTCCCCGGGGAGCTGTTTTTT
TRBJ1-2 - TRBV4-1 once CASSQGAGGVNYGYTF TGCGCCAGCAGCCAAGGGGCGGGGGGCGTCAACTATGGCTACACCTTC
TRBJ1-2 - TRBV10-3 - CAISGQKDGYTF TGTGCCATCAGTGGACAGAAGGATGGCTACACCTTC
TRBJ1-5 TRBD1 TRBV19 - CASSSAGTGGQPQHF TGTGCCAGTAGCTCCGCCGGGACAGGGGGGCAGCCCCAGCATTTT
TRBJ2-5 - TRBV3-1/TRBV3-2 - CASSPPGLQETQYF TGTGCCAGCAGCCCTCCGGGACTTCAAGAGACCCAGTACTTC
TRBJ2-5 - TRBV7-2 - CASSRDMGETQYF TGTGCCAGCAGTAGAGACATGGGGGAGACCCAGTACTTC
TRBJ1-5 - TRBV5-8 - CASSLVRFQHF TGTGCCAGCAGCTTGGTGCGTTTCCAGCATTTT
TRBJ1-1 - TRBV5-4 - CASTGLRGNTEAFF TGTGCCAGCACAGGGCTAAGGGGGAACACTGAAGCTTTCTTT
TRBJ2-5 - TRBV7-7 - CASSLAPPSRALPAQQETQYF TGTGCCAGCAGCTTAGCCCCCCCGAGCAGGGCCCTACCAGCCCAACAAGAGACCCAGTACTTC
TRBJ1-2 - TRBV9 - CASSVVEDSDYGYTF TGTGCCAGCAGCGTAGTTGAGGACAGCGACTATGGCTACACCTTC
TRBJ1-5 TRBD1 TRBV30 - CAWSGDRGLNQPQHF TGTGCCTGGAGTGGGGACAGGGGGCTCAATCAGCCCCAGCATTTT
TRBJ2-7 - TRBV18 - CASSPWDGSYEQYF TGTGCCAGCTCACCCTGGGACGGATCCTACGAGCAGTACTTC
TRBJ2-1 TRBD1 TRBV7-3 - CASSLGQGAREQFF TGTGCCAGCAGCTTGGGACAGGGGGCGCGGGAGCAGTTCTTC
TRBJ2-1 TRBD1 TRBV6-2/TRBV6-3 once CASSSFLLRGQGINEQFF TGTGCCAGCAGTTCCTTTTTGCTTAGGGGACAGGGGATCAATGAGCAGTTCTTC
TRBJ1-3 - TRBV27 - CASSLAGLGNTIYF TGTGCCAGCAGTTTAGCAGGGTTAGGAAACACCATATATTTT
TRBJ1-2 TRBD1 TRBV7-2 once CASSLGTGGTYGYTF TGTGCCAGCAGCTTGGGGACAGGGGGTACCTATGGCTACACCTTC
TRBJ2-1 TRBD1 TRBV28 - CASTPPRQGATSEQFF TGTGCCAGCACCCCCCCCCGACAGGGGGCAACGTCTGAGCAGTTCTTC
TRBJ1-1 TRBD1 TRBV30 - CAMQGTAKNTEAFF TGTGCCATGCAAGGGACAGCCAAGAACACTGAAGCTTTCTTT
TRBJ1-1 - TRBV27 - CASSGGTNTEAFF TGTGCCAGCAGCGGAGGTACGAACACTGAAGCTTTCTTT
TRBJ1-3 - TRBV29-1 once CSVLQGDPGNTIYF TGCAGCGTCTTACAGGGAGATCCTGGAAACACCATATATTTT
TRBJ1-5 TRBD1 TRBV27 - CASSLQGANQPQHF TGTGCCAGCAGTTTACAGGGGGCTAATCAGCCCCAGCATTTT
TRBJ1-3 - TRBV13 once CASSRRQEGSSRGNTIYF TGTGCCAGCAGCCGCCGACAGGAGGGCTCTTCACGGGGAAACACCATATATTTT
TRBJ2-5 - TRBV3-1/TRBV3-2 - CASSQSRGNQETQYF TGTGCCAGCAGCCAATCAAGGGGGAACCAAGAGACCCAGTACTTC
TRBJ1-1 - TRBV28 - CASKDALNTEAFF TGTGCCAGCAAGGACGCTTTGAACACTGAAGCTTTCTTT
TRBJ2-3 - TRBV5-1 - CASSVVSPTDTQYF TGCGCCAGCAGCGTGGTTAGTCCCACAGATACGCAGTATTTT
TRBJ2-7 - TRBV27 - CASSLFGMVYEQYF TGTGCCAGCAGTTTATTCGGGATGGTCTACGAGCAGTACTTC
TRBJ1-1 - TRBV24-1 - CATSDSRTGNTEAFF TGTGCCACCAGTGATTCTAGGACGGGGAACACTGAAGCTTTCTTT
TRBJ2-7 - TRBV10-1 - CASSGNTRGEQYF TGCGCCAGCAGTGGTAATACCCGAGGAGAGCAGTACTTC
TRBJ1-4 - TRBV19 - CASSREGYGNEKLFF TGTGCCAGTAGTAGAGAGGGGTATGGGAATGAAAAACTGTTTTTT
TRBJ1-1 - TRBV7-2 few CASSQQGAGGNTEAFF TGTGCCAGCAGCCAACAGGGTGCGGGTGGGAACACTGAAGCTTTCTTT
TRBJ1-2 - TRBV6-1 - CASSELRGYGYTF TGTGCCAGCAGTGAGCTCAGGGGCTATGGCTACACCTTC
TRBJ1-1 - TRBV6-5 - CASREGGTLNTEAFF TGTGCCAGCAGAGAGGGGGGAACTTTGAACACTGAAGCTTTCTTT